The following is a T cell receptor beta chain sequence with its context. This sample was included in a study of blood T cell repertoires in COVID-19. The V end was cut by 7 bases, the J end by 5 bases, with 20 bases between. CDR1 is MNHEY, CDR2 SVGAGI, per germline. This CDR3 spans 15 amino acids. TCRdb's table, derived via immunoSEQ multiplex PCR, lists solely in-frame clones and lacks some. The sample has some 700,000 clones; 85% to 90% are singletons. The chain has TRBV6-5 and TRBJ1-2; possible D gene TRBD1, 5 bases. The clonotype comes from a woman under 30 with acute or convalescent COVID-19. The sample comprised peripheral blood. CDR3 sequence reads: CASTQSRDLIYGYTF. DNA of the CDR3: TGTGCCAGCACTCAAAGCAGGGACTTGATTTATGGCTACACCTTC.